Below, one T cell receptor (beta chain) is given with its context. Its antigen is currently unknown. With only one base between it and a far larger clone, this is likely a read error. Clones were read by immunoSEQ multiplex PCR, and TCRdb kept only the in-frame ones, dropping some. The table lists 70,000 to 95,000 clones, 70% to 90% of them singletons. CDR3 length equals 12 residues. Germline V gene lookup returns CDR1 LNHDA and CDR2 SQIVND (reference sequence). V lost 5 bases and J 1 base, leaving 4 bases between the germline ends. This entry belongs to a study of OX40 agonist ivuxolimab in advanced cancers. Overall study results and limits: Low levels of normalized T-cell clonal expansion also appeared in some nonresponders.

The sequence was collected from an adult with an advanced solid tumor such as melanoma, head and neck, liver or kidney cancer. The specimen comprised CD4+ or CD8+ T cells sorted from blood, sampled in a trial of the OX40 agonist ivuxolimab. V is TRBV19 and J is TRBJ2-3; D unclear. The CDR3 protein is CASSARTDTQYF. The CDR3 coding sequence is TGTGCCAGTAGTGCCCGCACAGATACGCAGTATTTT.